Presented here are 23 T cell receptor beta chains from one specimen sequenced in a study of metastatic and nonmetastatic thyroid tumors. Until they underwent thyroid surgery, no patient had received any treatment. MiXCR reprocessed the PCR reads for TCRdb. This table has tens of thousands of clones, roughly 13% appearing once. The sample was blood. These receptors all come from a female donor with papillary thyroid cancer or a benign thyroid nodule (not recorded which). Some clones in this sample may be carry-over from other donors' samples.

This clone was picked up many times. CDR3 DNA: TGTGCCAGCTCACCACCGGGACAGAAGGGAGAGGCTTTCTTT. It yields the protein CASSPPGQKGEAFF. The chain uses TRBV18 and TRBJ1-1, with TRBD1 matching over 7 bases. The germline V gene has CDR1 KGHSH and CDR2 LQKENI. The junction had 9 bases not matched to a gene; V was cut back by 0 bases and J by 11 bases. The CDR3 runs to 14 residues.

There are many counts of this clone. Other DNA sequences within the sample encode an identical CDR3. V is TRBV20-1 and J is TRBJ1-2; D call uncertain. In germline, CDR1 is DFQATT, CDR2 SNEGSKA (reference sequence). This CDR3 spans 13 amino acids. With 1 base removed from V and 8 bases from J, the gap between germline ends came to 14 bases. CDR3 residues: CSARVDTSQGYTF. The CDR3, as DNA: TGCAGTGCTAGAGTCGATACCTCTCAAGGCTACACCTTC.

This clone was detected ten times or more. The chain carries TRBV7-6 and TRBJ2-5; TRBD1 agrees at 8 bases. The length of the CDR3 is 13 residues. Germline V CDR1 and CDR2: SGHVS, FNYEAQ. V lost 5 bases and J lost 5; bases outside the gene matches: 4. As DNA, the CDR3 is TGTGCCAGCAGCGCAGGGGGCTGGGAGACCCAGTACTTC. Translating it yields CASSAGGWETQYF.

The chain couples TRBV5-6 to TRBJ2-7; D gene uncertain. The germline V gene encodes CDR1 SGHDT and CDR2 YYEEEE. CDR3 size: 14 residues. Between the trimmed V and J ends, which lost 0 bases and 0 bases, there was a span of 7 bases. The CDR3 DNA sequence: TGTGCCAGCAGCTTGGCGTTGAGCTCCTACGAGCAGTACTTC. It codes for CASSLALSSYEQYF.

This clone was seen many times. The chain employs TRBV5-8 and TRBJ1-1; D unclear. This CDR3 is built from 12 residues. Germline CDR1 reads SGHTS; CDR2 reads YDEGEE. With 4 bases removed from V and 5 bases from J, the gap between germline ends came to 9 bases. The CDR3 DNA follows: TGTGCCAGCAGCCGGACCGAGACTGAAGCTTTCTTT. It is translated as CASSRTETEAFF. Complete variable domain (other parts from reference TRBV5-8 and TRBJ1-1): EAGVTQSPTHLIKTRGQQATLRCSPISGHTSVYWYQQALGLGLQFLLWYDEGEERNRGNFPPRFSGRQFPNYSSELNVNALELEDSALYLCASSRTETEAFFGQGTRLTVV.

This clone was counted only a few times. This may stem from a read error, because a much larger clone lies one nucleotide away. No DNA is shown, since the ends of the CDR3 on it are uncertain; the CDR3 is the one TCRdb lists. V and J are TRBV9 and TRBJ2-2. Germline V gene lookup returns CDR1 SGDLS and CDR2 YYNGEE. The CDR3 length equals 16 residues, ends included. The CDR3 loop reads CASSVASGANTGEPFF.

This clone has a count of ten or more. CDR3 sequence reads: CASSLTIYNSPLHF. Here the CDR3 DNA reads TGTGCCAGCAGCTTGACCATTTATAATTCACCCCTCCACTTT. The V and J genes are TRBV5-5 and TRBJ1-6; D is uncertain. The germline V gene has CDR1 SGHKS and CDR2 YYEKEE (reference sequence). The CDR3 consists of 14 residues. V lost 1 base to trimming and J lost 4 bases, with 6 bases between them.

In its sample, this clone was seen a few times. This clone may be a read error of a much larger clone one base away. Other DNA sequences within the sample encode an identical CDR3. This chain uses TRBV2 with TRBJ1-1; tentatively, D is TRBD1 (5 bases). The germline gives CDR1 SNHLY, CDR2 FYNNEI. This CDR3 region has 14 residues. CDR3 region: CASGLGRLNTEAFF. CDR3 sequence (DNA): TGTGCCAGCGGATTGGGACGACTGAACACCGAAGCTTTCTTT.

This clone was seen ten or more times. This sequence joins TRBV4-1 and TRBJ1-4; D may be TRBD1 (5 bases). The germline gives CDR1 MGHRA, CDR2 YSYEKL. The CDR3 has 16 amino acids. V lost 4 bases and J 5 bases, leaving 17 bases between the germline ends. As DNA, the CDR3 is TGCGCCAGCAGCCTTATGCCGGGACGGATCAATGAAAAACTGTTTTTT. This translates into CASSLMPGRINEKLFF.

Details on this clone: Since no conserved phenylalanine or tryptophan closes the CDR3, a read error is the likely cause. The chain recombines TRBV20-1 with TRBJ1-2, with D perhaps TRBD1 (5 bases). The CDR3 sequence is 12 residues long. CDR1 and CDR2 (germline): DFQATT, SNEGSKA (reference sequence). The CDR3 DNA sequence: TGCAGTGCTAGTGGGGCTATCTATGTCTACACCTCC. Residues: CSASGAIYVYTS.

The table lists this clone with many counts. The gene calls are TRBV5-1 and TRBJ2-1; 9 bases are shared with TRBD1. The germline V gene encodes CDR1 SGHRS and CDR2 YFSETQ. The CDR3 has 17 amino acids. The V segment lost 4 bases and the J segment 6 bases; nucleotides outside the gene matches: 14. CDR3 sequence: CASSPEGPGQGGNEQFF. In DNA, the CDR3 is TGCGCCAGCAGCCCGGAGGGTCCGGGACAGGGTGGCAATGAGCAGTTCTTC.

In its sample, this clone was seen many times. This rearrangement joins TRBV7-3 to TRBJ1-1; D is undetermined. This CDR3 has 13 amino acids. V lost 8 bases and J 0 bases, leaving 10 bases between the germline ends. Germline V gene sequence: CDR1 SGHTA, CDR2 FQGTGA. The CDR3 DNA reads as TGTGCCAGCTCACCAGGAATGAACACTGAAGCTTTCTTT. Its protein is CASSPGMNTEAFF.

This clone came up many times. The CDR3 loop is CASSGGLTDTQYF. The CDR3 DNA reads as TGTGCCAGCAGCGGCGGACTCACAGATACGCAGTATTTT. The chain joins TRBV7-9 to TRBJ2-3; D is possibly TRBD2 (5 bases). The germline V and J ends were trimmed by 5 bases and 2 bases, with 8 bases remaining between them. CDR3 length equals 13 residues. Germline V gene sequence: CDR1 SEHNR, CDR2 FQNEAQ (reference sequence).

This clone was found many times. The junction does not match germline at one end; this may be a read error. The V gene is TRBV9, the J gene TRBJ2-3; D remains unclear. The CDR3 contains 13 residues. Germline V gene data show CDR1 as SGDLS and CDR2 as YYNGEE. The CDR3 sequence is CASSVDITNTQYF. CDR3 sequence (DNA): TGTGCCAGCAGCGTCGACATCACAAATACGCAGTATTTT.

This clone showed up many times. V and J are TRBV28 and TRBJ2-5; D is ambiguous. CDR1 and CDR2 (germline): MDHEN, SYDVKM. CDR3 length equals 13 residues. The V end lost 3 bases, the J end lost 5 bases, and 10 bases lay between the germline ends. CDR3 in DNA: TGTGCCAGCAGTTTCCCAGAGAGGGAGACCCAGTACTTC. Translating it yields CASSFPERETQYF.

This clone was seen many times. The sample contains more than one DNA sequence encoding this CDR3. This chain links TRBV9 with TRBJ2-5, with 10 bases lining up with TRBD1. V was clipped by 2 bases and J by 4 bases; unmatched bases: 8. CDR1 SGDLS and CDR2 YYNGEE come from the germline V gene. The CDR3 extends over 16 amino acids. The chain's CDR3 is CASSVFDRGLRETQYF. Written as DNA, the CDR3 is TGTGCCAGCAGCGTTTTCGACAGGGGGCTTCGAGAGACCCAGTACTTC.

Many counts were recorded for this clone. The J gene is TRBJ1-1, the V gene TRBV4-1; D gene ambiguous. Per germline, CDR1 MGHRA and CDR2 YSYEKL. The CDR3 has 12 residues. Trimming took off 0 bases at V and 3 bases at J, with 2 bases between the two ends. The CDR3 DNA reads as TGCGCCAGCAGCCAAGAACACACTGAAGCTTTCTTT. Translating gives CASSQEHTEAFF.

With regard to this clone: Other DNA sequences in the sample encode the same CDR3. This chain joins TRBV28 and TRBJ2-3, with D possibly TRBD1 on 5 matching bases. The CDR3 sequence is 17 residues long. Looked up from germline, CDR1 is MDHEN and CDR2 is SYDVKM. V was cut by 5 bases and J by 0 bases, with 18 bases left in between. The CDR3 spells CASSPRDRTTSTDTQYF. CDR3 DNA: TGTGCCAGCAGTCCTCGTGACAGAACAACTAGCACAGATACGCAGTATTTT. Drawing the rest from reference TRBV28 and TRBJ2-3, the complete variable domain is DVKVTQSSRYLVKRTGEKVFLECVQDMDHENMFWYRQDPGLGLRLIYFSYDVKMKEKGDIPEGYSVSREKKERFSLILESASTNQTSMYLCASSPRDRTTSTDTQYFGPGTRLTVL.

The V gene is TRBV11-1, the J gene TRBJ2-7; 10 positions agree with TRBD2. Germline lookup yields CDR1 SGHAT and CDR2 FQDESV (reference sequence). V lost 3 bases and J lost 0; bases outside the gene matches: 8. This CDR3 has 17 amino acids. DNA of the CDR3: TGTGCCAGCAGCTTGGGACTAGCGCGAGTCCGCTCCTACGAGCAGTACTTC. This translates into CASSLGLARVRSYEQYF. The full variable domain, its missing parts supplied by reference TRBV11-1 and TRBJ2-7, is EAEVAQSPRYKITEKSQAVAFWCDPISGHATLYWYRQILGQGPELLVQFQDESVVDDSQLPKDRFSAERLKGVDSTLKIQPAELGDSAMYLCASSLGLARVRSYEQYFGPGTRLTVT.

The genes are TRBV20-1 and TRBJ2-1, with D unclear. Trimming cost V 3 bases and J 7 bases, with 22 bases left between them. Per the germline V gene, CDR1 is DFQATT and CDR2 is SNEGSKA (reference sequence). The CDR3 has 16 amino acids. This chain's CDR3 is CSASHPIVRQQNEQFF. The CDR3 nucleotides read TGCAGTGCTAGCCACCCTATCGTGAGGCAACAGAATGAGCAGTTCTTC.

At least ten counts were recorded for this clone. The V call is TRBV19, the J call TRBJ2-7, with 8 bases that match TRBD1. V was clipped by 8 bases and J by 3 bases; unmatched bases: 3. This CDR3 contains 12 residues. Germline V CDR1 and CDR2: LNHDA, SQIVND (reference sequence). CDR3 amino acids: CASGQGYYEQYF. CDR3 sequence (DNA): TGTGCCAGTGGACAGGGCTACTACGAGCAGTACTTC.

This clone was picked up many times. This CDR3 is also generated by other DNA sequences in the sample. This chain connects TRBV28 to TRBJ1-2; D is uncertain. The CDR3 runs to 13 residues. CDR1 MDHEN and CDR2 SYDVKM come from the germline V gene. V was pared by 2 bases and J by 3 bases, with 7 bases between. The CDR3 bases are TGTGCCAGCAGTTTAAAAGCCTACTATGGCTACACCTTC. Translated: CASSLKAYYGYTF.

For this clone: An end of the junction differs from the germline gene, which may be a read error. This chain connects TRBV7-2 to TRBJ2-7; D unclear. The CDR3 sequence is 13 residues long. Germline CDR1 is SGHTA and CDR2 is FQGNSA. CDR3 DNA: TGTGCCAGCAGATTAGCCAAATCCTACGAGCAGTACTTC. It encodes CASRLAKSYEQYF.